The 12 T cell receptor beta chains listed next were all sequenced from one sample in a study of shared clonotypes between healthy human individuals. Profiled with immunoSEQ multiplex PCR; TCRdb holds only in-frame clones, not every one. The sample includes around 750,000 clones, 74% of them seen just once. The source material was memory CD4+ T cells sorted from blood. Regarding subset: CD45RA-negative fraction. The receptors here all came from a woman between 25 and 40 years old in good health.

This clone was observed a few times. J is TRBJ2-1 and V is TRBV6-6; TRBD2 agrees at 8 bases. The CDR3 length is 13 residues. Trimming cost V 11 bases and J 5 bases; bases outside gene matches: 8. CDR1 is MNHNY and CDR2 is SVGAGI in the germline V gene (reference sequence). CDR3 amino acids: CAAGGRLDNEQFF. As DNA, the CDR3 is TGTGCCGCGGGCGGGAGGCTTGACAATGAGCAGTTCTTC.

For this clone: Other DNA sequences from this sample encode an identical CDR3 as well. The chain combines TRBV5-1 with TRBJ2-3; 15 bases are a match to TRBD2. The CDR3 contains 17 residues. Germline CDR1 SGHRS, CDR2 YFSETQ. The trim removed 3 bases at V and 3 bases at J, leaving 5 bases unmatched. The CDR3 nucleotides read TGCGCCAGCAGCTCGGGACTAGCGGGAGGCGGGACAGATACGCAGTATTTT. Its translation is CASSSGLAGGGTDTQYF. Complete variable domain (other parts from reference TRBV5-1 and TRBJ2-3): KAGVTQTPRYLIKTRGQQVTLSCSPISGHRSVSWYQQTPGQGLQFLFEYFSETQRNKGNFPGRFSGRQFSNSRSEMNVSTLELGDSALYLCASSSGLAGGGTDTQYFGPGTRLTVL.

V and J are TRBV7-9 and TRBJ2-2; 11 nucleotides align to TRBD2. This CDR3 region has 15 residues. The V gene's germline CDR1 is SEHNR and CDR2 FQNEAQ (reference sequence). Germline trimming cut 4 bases from V and 6 bases from J; bases unmatched to any gene: 4. This CDR3 reads CASSSSGGSSGELFF. The CDR3 region has the DNA TGTGCCAGCAGCTCTAGCGGGGGGTCTTCCGGGGAGCTGTTTTTT.

V usage is TRBV6-5 and J usage is TRBJ1-5; D not certain. The CDR3 totals 16 residues. The V and J ends lost 4 bases and 1 base respectively, with 14 bases between them. Per germline, CDR1 MNHEY and CDR2 SVGAGI. This chain's CDR3 is CASSSPVRGSNQPQHF. CDR3 sequence (DNA): TGTGCCAGCAGTTCCCCGGTGAGAGGGAGCAATCAGCCCCAGCATTTT.

The V call is TRBV5-6, the J call TRBJ2-7, with TRBD1 as a possible D gene (6 bases). The germline V gene has CDR1 SGHDT and CDR2 YYEEEE. The CDR3 contains 18 residues. Trimming took 4 bases from V and 2 from J, leaving 25 bases between them. CDR3: CASSPPSGSYQGPYEQYF. The DNA of the CDR3 is TGTGCCAGCAGCCCTCCATCAGGGAGTTATCAGGGGCCCTACGAGCAGTACTTC. Full variable domain (remainder filled in from reference TRBV5-6 and TRBJ2-7): DAGVTQSPTHLIKTRGQQVTLRCSPKSGHDTVSWYQQALGQGPQFIFQYYEEEERQRGNFPDRFSGHQFPNYSSELNVNALLLGDSALYLCASSPPSGSYQGPYEQYFGPGTRLTVT.

The chain couples TRBV27 to TRBJ2-5; D is possibly TRBD1 or TRBD2 (6 bases each). V dropped 5 bases and J dropped 2 bases, with 12 bases sitting between them. The CDR3 contains 14 residues. CDR1 MNHEY and CDR2 SMNVEV come from the germline V gene (reference sequence). The CDR3 region has the DNA TGTGCCAGCAGTCCTGGAGGGGGACAAGAGACCCAGTACTTC. It yields the protein CASSPGGGQETQYF.

The V gene is TRBV9, the J gene TRBJ2-6, with D hard to call. Trimming pared 0 bases from V and 1 base from J, leaving 14 bases between. This CDR3 is built from 18 residues. Germline V gives CDR1 SGDLS, CDR2 YYNGEE. For the CDR3, the DNA is TGTGCCAGCAGCGTAGGTCCGGGTATTAGTTCTGGGGCCAACGTCCTGACTTTC. Protein: CASSVGPGISSGANVLTF.

This clone was observed many times. The CDR3 DNA follows: TGTGCCAGTAGTACCGCGGGACGATCTGGCTACGAGCAGTACTTC. Amino acids: CASSTAGRSGYEQYF. The rearrangement uses TRBV19 and TRBJ2-7, with D possibly matching TRBD2 (6 bases). V was cut by 4 bases and J by 3 bases, with 16 bases left in between. Germline-derived CDR1 and CDR2 are LNHDA and SQIVND (reference sequence). The CDR3 is 15 amino acids.

The chain joins TRBV29-1 to TRBJ2-5, with TRBD2 matching 9 bases. Germline V lookup: CDR1 SQVTM, CDR2 ANQGSEA. This CDR3 is 15 amino acids long. Trimming at V came to 0 bases and at J to 5 bases, leaving 7 bases not matched to a gene. The chain's CDR3 is CSVEEAGGPRETQYF. CDR3 bases: TGCAGCGTTGAAGAGGCGGGAGGGCCAAGGGAGACCCAGTACTTC.

This clone was seen many times. This sequence joins TRBV7-8 and TRBJ2-7; D uncertain. Germline CDR1 SGHVS, CDR2 FQNEAQ. The V end was cut by 5 bases, the J end by 3 bases, with 8 bases between. The CDR3 covers 12 residues. In DNA form, the CDR3 reads TGTGCCAGCAGCACTCACCGCTACGAGCAGTACTTC. Its translation is CASSTHRYEQYF.

This chain links TRBV6-1 with TRBJ2-7; the D is unclear. The CDR3 consists of 11 residues. Per germline, CDR1 MNHNS and CDR2 SASEGT. V was shortened by 5 bases and J by 4 bases, with 6 bases between the two germline ends. The CDR3 nucleotides are TGTGCCAGCAGTTACCTTTACGAGCAGTACTTC. Protein sequence: CASSYLYEQYF.

As to this clone: The same CDR3 is also encoded by other DNA sequences in this sample. This rearrangement joins TRBV13 to TRBJ2-1; 11 positions agree with TRBD2. Germline V gene data show CDR1 as PRHDT and CDR2 as FYEKMQ (reference sequence). The CDR3 runs to 16 residues. J was trimmed by 3 bases and V by 0 bases; bases with no gene match: 1. The CDR3 here is CASSLGTSGSYNEQFF. DNA for the CDR3: TGTGCCAGCAGCTTAGGAACTAGCGGGAGCTACAATGAGCAGTTCTTC.